The 3 T cell receptor beta chains listed next were all sequenced from one sample in a study of a mutant IDH1 vaccine in newly diagnosed glioma. Measured with immunoSEQ multiplex PCR; TCRdb has only the in-frame clones, and not every one. The sample includes 30,000 to 35,000 clones, about three fifths of them seen just once. Their antigen targets remain unknown. Time point in this sample: week 5, during vaccination. In the vaccine, a single dose held 300 ug of the mutant IDH1 20-mer peptide, along with topical imiquimod. The sequences come from PBMCs, collected from a glioma patient whose treatment included an IDH1 peptide vaccine. Receptors originate from a woman aged 18-29 years with glioma.

This clone was seen only a few times. This CDR3 reads CATTEGWDSNQPQHF. The CDR3 nucleotides read TGTGCCACCACCGAAGGTTGGGATAGCAATCAGCCCCAGCATTTT. V is TRBV19 and J is TRBJ1-5, with D unresolved. Trimming removed 10 bases from V and 0 bases from J, with 16 bases in between. Per germline, CDR1 LNHDA and CDR2 SQIVND (reference sequence). The CDR3 is 15 amino acids.

This chain joins TRBV5-8 and TRBJ1-2; 7 bases are shared with TRBD1. The V gene's germline CDR1 is SGHTS and CDR2 YDEGEE. Trimming at V came to 5 bases and at J to 6 bases, leaving 7 bases not matched to a gene. This CDR3 is built from 13 residues. CDR3 nucleotide sequence: TGTGCCAGCAGAGGATTCACAGGGGATGGCTACACCTTC. Its protein is CASRGFTGDGYTF.

This clone was detected once. The chain is built from TRBV19 and TRBJ1-2; 7 positions agree with TRBD1. This CDR3 is built from 16 residues. Germline lookup yields CDR1 LNHDA and CDR2 SQIVND (reference sequence). V shed 1 base and J 2 bases; nucleotides not matched to a gene: 7. The CDR3 coding sequence is TGTGCCAGTAGTATAGTTCCAGGGGGTGAGAACTATGGCTACACCTTC. Its protein is CASSIVPGGENYGYTF.